This TCR beta chain stems from a study of T cell repertoires in ileal Crohn's disease. Study summary: Under 40% were active smokers at surgery; median disease duration was around 8 years. Study-wide points: Clonal expansions were more frequent in active smokers than non-smokers at surgery. Clonality above 26.8% at surgery always came with endoscopic recurrence.

From germline, CDR1 is SGHVS and CDR2 FQNEAQ. The CDR3 runs to 15 residues. The V and J ends lost 3 bases and 9 bases, in that order; junction bases with no gene match: 8. Per sample, about 480 nanograms of biopsy DNA were TCRB immunosequenced. Clones were sequenced by immunoSEQ multiplex PCR, and TCRdb holds only the in-frame ones, with some missing. Of about 30,000 clones in the sample, about three quarters are singletons; the top ten hold 5.5% to 7%. Regarding this clone: Antigen specificity is unknown.

This chain uses TRBV7-8 with TRBJ2-1; 10 positions agree with TRBD1. The sequence came from an adult with Crohn's disease. The specimen sequenced was ileal tissue. This chain's CDR3 is CASSFRDRGRFEQFF. CDR3 nucleotides: TGTGCCAGCAGCTTCCGGGACAGGGGAAGATTTGAGCAGTTCTTC.